The rows below give T cell receptor beta chains drawn from one sample of a study of OX40 agonist ivuxolimab in advanced cancers. Repertoires were generated with immunoSEQ multiplex PCR, while TCRdb's copy carries only in-frame clones and drops some. The table shows fewer than 80,000 clones, with 85% occurring only once. The sequencing here drew on CD4+ or CD8+ T cells sorted from blood, taken in a trial of the OX40 agonist ivuxolimab. The receptors stem from an adult with an advanced solid tumor such as melanoma, head and neck, liver or kidney cancer. Both conserved end residues are part of each CDR3. Fields, in order: J gene, V gene, D gene, clone size, CDR3 DNA, CDR3 protein. D genes are given only for firm matches. Some rows have no size entry. The others give once, few or many, or a class for an expanded clone.

J gene: TRBJ1-1; V gene: TRBV18; D gene: NA; clone size: few; CDR3 DNA: TGTGCCAGCTCACAGTGGGGGGACACTGAAGCTTTCTTT; CDR3 protein: CASSQWGDTEAFF
J gene: TRBJ2-3; V gene: TRBV7-7; D gene: NA; clone size: NA; CDR3 DNA: TGTGCCAGCAGCCTCTCGATCGACACAGATACGCAGTATTTT; CDR3 protein: CASSLSIDTDTQYF
J gene: TRBJ2-7; V gene: TRBV2; D gene: NA; clone size: few; CDR3 DNA: TGTGCCACCTCGAAAGGCCTCACGGGTGCCTACGAGCAGTACTTC; CDR3 protein: CATSKGLTGAYEQYF
J gene: TRBJ1-2; V gene: TRBV9; D gene: NA; clone size: NA; CDR3 DNA: TGTGCCAGCAGCGTAGCAACGGACAGCTATGGCTACACCTTC; CDR3 protein: CASSVATDSYGYTF
J gene: TRBJ1-5; V gene: TRBV6-1; D gene: TRBD1; clone size: few; CDR3 DNA: TGTGCCAGTTACCGGACAGGAACATCTCAGCCCCAGCATTTT; CDR3 protein: CASYRTGTSQPQHF
J gene: TRBJ2-7; V gene: TRBV7-9; D gene: TRBD2; clone size: few; CDR3 DNA: TGTGCCAGCAGCCAAAGCGGGAGGGACGAGCAGTACTTC; CDR3 protein: CASSQSGRDEQYF
J gene: TRBJ2-3; V gene: TRBV27; D gene: NA; clone size: NA; CDR3 DNA: TGTGCCAGCCGAGGGGGGAGGGACGCAGATACGCAGTATTTT; CDR3 protein: CASRGGRDADTQYF
J gene: TRBJ2-2; V gene: TRBV19; D gene: NA; clone size: NA; CDR3 DNA: TGTGCCAGTGATCAGGGACCCACCGGGGAGCTGTTTTTT; CDR3 protein: CASDQGPTGELFF
J gene: TRBJ2-7; V gene: TRBV30; D gene: NA; clone size: NA; CDR3 DNA: TGTGCCTGGGAACGACTGGGGGGCTACGAGCAGTACTTC; CDR3 protein: CAWERLGGYEQYF
J gene: TRBJ2-3; V gene: TRBV19; D gene: NA; clone size: NA; CDR3 DNA: TGTGCCAGTAGCACCAGGAGGGACACAGATACGCAGTATTTT; CDR3 protein: CASSTRRDTDTQYF
J gene: TRBJ1-1; V gene: TRBV5-6; D gene: NA; clone size: NA; CDR3 DNA: TGTGCCAGCAGCTTGGTGGTTGCGGGCACTGAAGCTTTCTTT; CDR3 protein: CASSLVVAGTEAFF
J gene: TRBJ2-2; V gene: TRBV6-1; D gene: NA; clone size: NA; CDR3 DNA: TGTGCCAGCAGTGTAGAGGCGGGGAAGAACACCGGGGAGCTGTTTTTT; CDR3 protein: CASSVEAGKNTGELFF
J gene: TRBJ1-5; V gene: TRBV18; D gene: NA; clone size: few; CDR3 DNA: TGTGCCAGCTCACTGAGTATCCAGGGAGATCAGCCCCAGCATTTT; CDR3 protein: CASSLSIQGDQPQHF
J gene: TRBJ2-1; V gene: TRBV19; D gene: TRBD1; clone size: NA; CDR3 DNA: TGTGCCAGTAGTACAGGGGGCGAAGGGAATGAGCAGTTCTTC; CDR3 protein: CASSTGGEGNEQFF
J gene: TRBJ1-1; V gene: TRBV13; D gene: TRBD1; clone size: NA; CDR3 DNA: TGTGCCAGCAGGAGACAGGGCTTGAACACTGAAGCTTTCTTT; CDR3 protein: CASRRQGLNTEAFF
J gene: TRBJ1-5; V gene: TRBV2; D gene: TRBD1; clone size: NA; CDR3 DNA: TGTGCCAGCATCCAAAAGGACAGGGGAGAGCCCCAGCATTTT; CDR3 protein: CASIQKDRGEPQHF
J gene: TRBJ1-2; V gene: TRBV5-2; D gene: NA; clone size: NA; CDR3 DNA: TGTGCCAGCAAGGGTAACAGAGAGCGAAAGACCTATGGCTACACCTTC; CDR3 protein: CASKGNRERKTYGYTF
J gene: TRBJ2-7; V gene: TRBV5-1; D gene: NA; clone size: NA; CDR3 DNA: TGCGCCAGCAGCGCCGAGGGGTCCTACGAGCAGTACTTC; CDR3 protein: CASSAEGSYEQYF
J gene: TRBJ1-1; V gene: TRBV5-4; D gene: TRBD1; clone size: NA; CDR3 DNA: TGTGCCAGCAGCTCTAAGTTTGGACAGGGCGAAGCTTTCTTT; CDR3 protein: CASSSKFGQGEAFF
J gene: TRBJ1-1; V gene: TRBV27; D gene: NA; clone size: NA; CDR3 DNA: TGTGCCAGCAGTTCCACAGGGCGGGCTTTCTTT; CDR3 protein: CASSSTGRAFF
J gene: TRBJ2-3; V gene: TRBV6-1; D gene: NA; clone size: NA; CDR3 DNA: TGTGCCAGCAGTGAAACGGCAGGGTTAACAGATACGCAGTATTTT; CDR3 protein: CASSETAGLTDTQYF
J gene: TRBJ1-5; V gene: TRBV6-1; D gene: NA; clone size: NA; CDR3 DNA: TGTGCCAGCAGACAACCTAATCAGCCCCAGCATTTT; CDR3 protein: CASRQPNQPQHF
J gene: TRBJ2-7; V gene: TRBV4-1; D gene: TRBD2; clone size: NA; CDR3 DNA: TGCGCCAGCAGCCAAGATAGTGGGAGGGGTTCCTCCTACGAGCAGTACTTC; CDR3 protein: CASSQDSGRGSSYEQYF
J gene: TRBJ2-3; V gene: TRBV7-3; D gene: TRBD2; clone size: NA; CDR3 DNA: TGTGCCAGCAGCCCGTTACTAGCGGCTAGCACAGATACGCAGTATTTT; CDR3 protein: CASSPLLAASTDTQYF
J gene: TRBJ1-2; V gene: TRBV18; D gene: NA; clone size: NA; CDR3 DNA: TGTGCCAGCTCACCAGGTACCGGGGGGTCGGATGGCTACACCTTC; CDR3 protein: CASSPGTGGSDGYTF
J gene: TRBJ1-5; V gene: TRBV4-1; D gene: NA; clone size: NA; CDR3 DNA: TGCGCCAGCAGACTCGATCTGGACAGTCGGCAGCCCCAGCATTTT; CDR3 protein: CASRLDLDSRQPQHF
J gene: TRBJ2-7; V gene: TRBV5-1; D gene: NA; clone size: NA; CDR3 DNA: TGCGCCAGCAGCTTGGTCGCTACCTACGAGCAGTACTTC; CDR3 protein: CASSLVATYEQYF
J gene: TRBJ2-1; V gene: TRBV9; D gene: NA; clone size: NA; CDR3 DNA: TGTGCCAGCAGCGTAAGCTTAGTATTCGATGAGCAGTTCTTC; CDR3 protein: CASSVSLVFDEQFF
J gene: TRBJ2-1; V gene: TRBV11-2; D gene: NA; clone size: NA; CDR3 DNA: TGTGCCAGCAGCCCAATAGCTTCTAAGTACAATGAGCAGTTCTTC; CDR3 protein: CASSPIASKYNEQFF
J gene: TRBJ2-2; V gene: TRBV30; D gene: TRBD2; clone size: NA; CDR3 DNA: TGTGCCTGGAGTTCCGGCGGGGGGGCCGGCGGGGAGCTGTTTTTT; CDR3 protein: CAWSSGGGAGGELFF
J gene: TRBJ1-1; V gene: TRBV28; D gene: TRBD1; clone size: NA; CDR3 DNA: TGTGCCAGCCCGGGACAGGGCAACACTGAAGCTTTCTTT; CDR3 protein: CASPGQGNTEAFF
J gene: TRBJ2-7; V gene: TRBV2; D gene: NA; clone size: NA; CDR3 DNA: TGTGCCAGCAGTACCCTCTACGAGCAGTACTTC; CDR3 protein: CASSTLYEQYF
J gene: TRBJ2-1; V gene: TRBV4-3; D gene: TRBD1; clone size: NA; CDR3 DNA: TGCGCCAGCAGCCAAGAAACAGGGGTTTACAATGAGCAGTTCTTC; CDR3 protein: CASSQETGVYNEQFF
J gene: TRBJ2-5; V gene: TRBV5-1; D gene: NA; clone size: NA; CDR3 DNA: TGCGCCAGCAGCTTGGATGGGAGAGAGACCCAGTACTTC; CDR3 protein: CASSLDGRETQYF
J gene: TRBJ2-7; V gene: TRBV29-1; D gene: TRBD1; clone size: NA; CDR3 DNA: TGCAGCGTTGAAGAATCTTGGACAGGGTCCTTCTACGAGCAGTACTTC; CDR3 protein: CSVEESWTGSFYEQYF
J gene: TRBJ1-6; V gene: TRBV2; D gene: NA; clone size: NA; CDR3 DNA: TGTGCCAGCAGCTGGGGTTCACCCCTCCACTTT; CDR3 protein: CASSWGSPLHF
J gene: TRBJ2-5; V gene: TRBV7-9; D gene: TRBD2; clone size: NA; CDR3 DNA: TGTGCCAGCAGCTTAGAACTAGCGGGAGGGGTGGAGACCCAGTACTTC; CDR3 protein: CASSLELAGGVETQYF
J gene: TRBJ2-3; V gene: TRBV7-9; D gene: NA; clone size: NA; CDR3 DNA: TGTGCCAGCAGCCCCACAAGGCTAGCTGTGCCAGATACGCAGTATTTT; CDR3 protein: CASSPTRLAVPDTQYF
J gene: TRBJ2-7; V gene: TRBV11-3; D gene: NA; clone size: medium-sized; CDR3 DNA: TGTGCCAGCAGCTTAGGATTTGGTAGCTACGAGCAGTACTTC; CDR3 protein: CASSLGFGSYEQYF
J gene: TRBJ1-4; V gene: TRBV10-3; D gene: TRBD1; clone size: NA; CDR3 DNA: TGTGCCTTCGCGGGACAGACCAATGAAAAACTGTTTTTT; CDR3 protein: CAFAGQTNEKLFF
J gene: TRBJ2-6; V gene: TRBV10-3; D gene: NA; clone size: NA; CDR3 DNA: TGTGCCATCAGCGGGGATGGGGCCAACGTCCTGACTTTC; CDR3 protein: CAISGDGANVLTF
J gene: TRBJ1-4; V gene: TRBV10-3; D gene: TRBD1; clone size: NA; CDR3 DNA: TGTGCCAGCCAAAGGGGGGGACAGGGAATTGGAAATGAAAAACTGTTTTTT; CDR3 protein: CASQRGGQGIGNEKLFF
J gene: TRBJ1-1; V gene: TRBV6-1; D gene: NA; clone size: once; CDR3 DNA: TGTGCCAGCAGAAGTACGTCCTTTGGGACTGAAGCTTTCTTT; CDR3 protein: CASRSTSFGTEAFF
J gene: TRBJ2-1; V gene: TRBV7-9; D gene: NA; clone size: few; CDR3 DNA: TGTGCCAGCACCTCCCTAGGGGGGCCTAGCTTCTTC; CDR3 protein: CASTSLGGPSFF
J gene: TRBJ1-1; V gene: TRBV7-9; D gene: NA; clone size: NA; CDR3 DNA: TGTGCAGTACAGGGTTTCACTGAAGCTTTCTTT; CDR3 protein: CAVQGFTEAFF
J gene: TRBJ2-1; V gene: TRBV6-5; D gene: TRBD2; clone size: NA; CDR3 DNA: TGTGCCAGCAGCTCCAGCGGGGGGTCGTACAATGAGCAGTTCTTC; CDR3 protein: CASSSSGGSYNEQFF
J gene: TRBJ1-1; V gene: TRBV6-5; D gene: NA; clone size: once; CDR3 DNA: TGTGCCAGCAGTTTCCTCAAGGGGGGAAACACTGAAGCTTTCTTT; CDR3 protein: CASSFLKGGNTEAFF
J gene: TRBJ2-5; V gene: TRBV29-1; D gene: NA; clone size: once; CDR3 DNA: TGCAGCGTTGTGGCAGACGGGGGGACCCAGTACTTC; CDR3 protein: CSVVADGGTQYF
J gene: TRBJ2-7; V gene: TRBV28; D gene: NA; clone size: NA; CDR3 DNA: TGTGCCAGCAGCCCCCAGAGGTACGAGCAGTACTTC; CDR3 protein: CASSPQRYEQYF